One sample yielded the 23 T cell receptor beta chains listed below, sequenced in a study of cytomegalovirus exposure and HLA in healthy donors (dated by TCRdb to 2015 to 2018). Library method: the immunoSEQ multiplex PCR assay. For the multiplex PCR, a mixture combining 60 forward primers for TCR Vbeta segments and 13 reverse primers for TCR Jbeta segments was used. Entries here come from immuneACCESS through TCRdb and include only in-frame sequences with V and J called. Some clones fail to appear in such tables; in the studies checked, an unresolved V gene covers under half of the shortfall, and the cause of the remainder is unknown. The sample table gives 45,000 to 70,000 clones. The leading ten clones occupy 10% to 15% of the sample. The specimen was PBMCs. The receptors shown here come from a woman aged 25 to 39 in good health and CMV-seropositive.

The chain combines TRBV7-6 with TRBJ1-4, with D possibly matching TRBD1 (5 bases). Germline CDR1 is SGHVS and CDR2 is FNYEAQ. The V and J ends lost 1 base and 5 bases respectively, with 11 bases between them. The CDR3 runs 15 residues. CDR3 amino acids: CASSLGQGRNEKLFF. CDR3 DNA: TGTGCCAGCAGCTTAGGTCAGGGCCGAAATGAAAAACTGTTTTTT.

The rearrangement links TRBV6-6 to TRBJ1-4; no clear D. The V gene's germline CDR1 is MNHNY and CDR2 SVGAGI (reference sequence). The CDR3 contains 12 residues. Trimming left V 11 bases short and J 8 bases short, with 15 bases between. CDR3 sequence reads: CAESHPGEKLFF. CDR3 sequence (DNA): TGTGCCGAGTCCCATCCGGGAGAAAAACTGTTTTTT.

V usage is TRBV9 and J usage is TRBJ1-3; 7 positions agree with TRBD1. Germline CDR1 reads SGDLS; CDR2 reads YYNGEE. The J segment lost 2 bases and the V segment lost 4 bases, leaving 6 bases of the junction unmatched. This CDR3 spans 15 amino acids. CDR3: CASSNSGGTGNTIYF. In DNA, the CDR3 is TGTGCCAGCAGCAACTCAGGGGGAACTGGAAACACCATATATTTT.

The chain employs TRBV30 and TRBJ2-7; D is perhaps TRBD2 (5 bases). The V end lost 2 bases, the J end lost 5 bases, and 16 bases lay between the germline ends. The germline CDR1 and CDR2 sequences are GTSNPN and SVGIG (reference sequence). CDR3 length: 14 residues. The CDR3 nucleotides read TGTGCCTGGAGTCATCACCCGGGATTCCACGAGCAGTACTTC. Translation gives CAWSHHPGFHEQYF.

The gene calls are TRBV5-1 and TRBJ2-5; TRBD1 matches at 8 bases. The J segment lost 5 bases and the V segment lost 3 bases, leaving 9 bases of the junction unmatched. Per the germline V gene, CDR1 is SGHRS and CDR2 is YFSETQ. The CDR3 has 15 residues. The CDR3 protein is CASSSGQVTGETQYF. CDR3 nucleotides: TGCGCCAGCAGCTCGGGACAGGTAACAGGGGAGACCCAGTACTTC.

The chain couples TRBV4-2 to TRBJ1-6; the D is unclear. This CDR3 comprises 14 residues. The germline CDR1 and CDR2 sequences are LGHNA and YNFKEQ. The V end was cut by 4 bases, the J end by 6 bases, with 10 bases between. This CDR3 is CASSLTPSNSPLHF. The CDR3 DNA is TGTGCCAGCAGCCTAACACCATCTAATTCACCCCTCCACTTT.

The CDR3 here is CASSRVAGADNEQFF. Here the CDR3 DNA reads TGCGCCAGCAGCCGGGTAGCGGGGGCAGACAATGAGCAGTTCTTC. This chain links TRBV4-1 with TRBJ2-1, with TRBD2 matching over 9 bases. Germline loops: CDR1 MGHRA, CDR2 YSYEKL. Trimming removed 4 bases from V and 5 bases from J; junction bases left unmatched: 6. CDR3 length: 15 amino acids.

The chain is built from TRBV4-1 and TRBJ2-5; D possibly corresponds to TRBD1 (5 bases). The CDR3 runs 18 residues. Germline values: CDR1 MGHRA, CDR2 YSYEKL. The ends were cut back, 1 base at V and 2 bases at J, with 20 bases in the middle. As DNA, the CDR3 is TGCGCCAGCAGCCAAGGGCTCCTCCGGCGCAGGACACAAGAGACCCAGTACTTC. Its protein product is CASSQGLLRRRTQETQYF.

The chain joins TRBV10-3 to TRBJ2-7; D not resolved. CDR1 and CDR2 (germline): ENHRY, SYGVKD. The V and J ends lost 2 bases and 6 bases respectively, with 11 bases between them. The CDR3 spans 13 residues. The CDR3: CAISEGQATEQYF. CDR3 DNA sequence: TGTGCCATCAGTGAGGGGCAGGCTACCGAGCAGTACTTC.

The chain carries TRBV6-1 and TRBJ1-1; D is undetermined. V was cut by 10 bases and J by 1 base, with 4 bases left in between. Per the germline V gene, CDR1 is MNHNS and CDR2 is SASEGT. This CDR3 has 10 amino acids. CDR3 coding DNA: TGTGCCACGAGGAACACTGAAGCTTTCTTT. This translates into CATRNTEAFF.

The chain combines TRBV4-2 with TRBJ2-7; 8 nucleotides agree with TRBD2. V lost 1 base and J lost 2; bases outside the gene matches: 7. CDR3 length equals 16 residues. CDR1 and CDR2 (germline): LGHNA, YNFKEQ. CDR3 sequence: CASSQAGAGAAYEQYF. The CDR3 DNA reads TGTGCCAGCAGCCAAGCCGGAGCGGGGGCTGCCTACGAGCAGTACTTC.

The chain employs TRBV7-9 and TRBJ2-1; unclear D gene. The CDR3 sequence is 16 residues long. Germline values: CDR1 SEHNR, CDR2 FQNEAQ (reference sequence). Trimming left V 5 bases short and J 0 bases short, with 14 bases between. CDR3 loop: CASSPSSSHSYNEQFF. The CDR3 nucleotides read TGTGCCAGCAGCCCCTCAAGTAGCCACTCCTACAATGAGCAGTTCTTC. The full variable domain, with the rest looked up from reference TRBV7-9 and TRBJ2-1, is DTGVSQNPRHKITKRGQNVTFRCDPISEHNRLYWYRQTLGQGPEFLTYFQNEAQLEKSRLLSDRFSAERPKGSFSTLEIQRTEQGDSAMYLCASSPSSSHSYNEQFFGPGTRLTVL.

This chain links TRBV29-1 with TRBJ2-1; 11 positions match TRBD2. V lost 8 bases to trimming and J lost 4 bases; unmatched junction nucleotides: 7. The CDR3 contains 14 residues. CDR1 and CDR2 (germline): SQVTM, ANQGSEA. The CDR3 here is CSSLAGGHYNEQFF. The CDR3 nucleotides are TGCAGCTCCCTAGCGGGGGGACATTACAATGAGCAGTTCTTC.

This chain joins TRBV6-1 and TRBJ2-7; D unclear. The CDR3 contains 12 residues. Trimming took off 3 bases at V and 3 bases at J, with 6 bases between the two ends. Germline lookup yields CDR1 MNHNS and CDR2 SASEGT. The CDR3 sequence: CASSDSHYEQYF. CDR3 bases: TGTGCCAGCAGTGACTCACACTACGAGCAGTACTTC.

The chain joins TRBV19 to TRBJ2-1, with D possibly TRBD1 on 6 matching bases. The germline gives CDR1 LNHDA, CDR2 SQIVND (reference sequence). The V end lost 8 bases, the J end lost 6 bases, and 17 bases lay between the germline ends. This CDR3 is 14 amino acids long. CDR3 amino acids: CASSTGLRGNEQFF. The DNA for the CDR3 is TGTGCCAGTTCTACAGGGCTGAGGGGCAATGAGCAGTTCTTC.

The chain employs TRBV19 and TRBJ2-5; possible D gene TRBD2, 7 bases. Deletions cut 5 bases from V and 5 bases from J, with 12 bases between. From germline, CDR1 is LNHDA and CDR2 SQIVND (reference sequence). The CDR3 is 13 amino acids. The CDR3 region is CASSGGALETQYF. Written as DNA, the CDR3 is TGTGCCAGTAGTGGGGGGGCGTTGGAGACCCAGTACTTC.

The J gene is TRBJ1-2, the V gene TRBV18, with D tentatively TRBD1 (6 bases). V was trimmed by 2 bases and J by 4 bases, leaving 11 bases between them. Germline values: CDR1 KGHSH, CDR2 LQKENI. The CDR3 is made up of 14 amino acids. CDR3 amino acids: CASSPAGGRYGYTF. CDR3 sequence (DNA): TGTGCCAGCTCACCAGCGGGGGGCCGCTATGGCTACACCTTC. The full variable domain, completed using reference TRBV18 and TRBJ1-2, is NAGVMQNPRHLVRRRGQEARLRCSPMKGHSHVYWYRQLPEEGLKFMVYLQKENIIDESGMPKERFSAEFPKEGPSILRIQQVVRGDSAAYFCASSPAGGRYGYTFGSGTRLTVV.

CDR3: CSATSARENTF. DNA of the CDR3: TGCAGTGCAACGTCCGCCAGGGAAAACACCTTC. The rearrangement joins TRBV20-1 to TRBJ1-2; perhaps TRBD1 as D (5 bases). Germline loops: CDR1 DFQATT, CDR2 SNEGSKA (reference sequence). Trimming left V 6 bases short and J 12 bases short, with 17 bases between. This CDR3 contains 11 residues.

The chain uses TRBV29-1 and TRBJ1-2; D gene ambiguous. The CDR3 runs to 14 residues. Trimming left V 3 bases short and J 4 bases short, with 15 bases between. Per the germline V gene, CDR1 is SQVTM and CDR2 is ANQGSEA. CDR3 sequence (DNA): TGCAGCGTTGAGTCGGGGAAGGACGTCTATGGCTACACCTTC. This codes for CSVESGKDVYGYTF. Combining the CDR3 with reference TRBV29-1 and TRBJ1-2 gives the whole variable domain SAVISQKPSRDICQRGTSLTIQCQVDSQVTMMFWYRQQPGQSLTLIATANQGSEATYESGFVIDKFPISRPNLTFSTLTVSNMSPEDSSIYLCSVESGKDVYGYTFGSGTRLTVV.

The V gene is TRBV5-1, the J gene TRBJ1-1; 7 bases map to TRBD1. The CDR3 runs to 14 residues. The trim removed 0 bases at V and 4 bases at J, leaving 3 bases unmatched. The germline CDR1 and CDR2 sequences are SGHRS and YFSETQ. The CDR3 here is CASSLEDRSTEAFF. DNA for the CDR3: TGCGCCAGCAGCTTGGAGGACAGGTCCACTGAAGCTTTCTTT.

The chain carries TRBV30 and TRBJ2-7, with TRBD1 matching over 9 bases. Unmatched junction bases numbered 9, after V lost 2 bases and J lost 7 bases. The CDR3 extends over 14 amino acids. From germline, CDR1 is GTSNPN and CDR2 SVGIG (reference sequence). The CDR3 spells CAWSPHRGREEQYF. Written as DNA, the CDR3 is TGTGCCTGGAGTCCCCACAGGGGGCGGGAAGAGCAGTACTTC.

The chain is built from TRBV30 and TRBJ2-1, with TRBD1 identical over 8 bases. CDR1 is GTSNPN and CDR2 is SVGIG in the germline V gene (reference sequence). CDR3 length equals 15 residues. V trimming: 4 bases; J trimming: 0 bases; junction bases outside the gene matches: 5. The CDR3 loop is CAWIGQGSSYNEQFF. The DNA for the CDR3 is TGTGCCTGGATTGGACAGGGCAGCTCCTACAATGAGCAGTTCTTC.

The rearrangement uses TRBV9 and TRBJ2-5; 9 bases fit TRBD2. This CDR3 spans 14 amino acids. The J segment lost 4 bases and the V segment lost 6 bases, leaving 7 bases of the junction unmatched. Germline CDR1 reads SGDLS; CDR2 reads YYNGEE. This chain's CDR3 is CASNSGSVRETQYF. Written as DNA, the CDR3 is TGTGCCAGCAATAGCGGGAGCGTGCGAGAGACCCAGTACTTC.